This TCR beta chain was retrieved from a study of blood T cell repertoires in COVID-19. Overall study context: Samples taken during acute and convalescent COVID-19 were collected in the United States, Italy and Spain. The cDNA or gDNA used as material had been derived from T cells, B-cell-depleted T cells, or PBMCs.

In the source study's methods: Cell counts per sample came from amplifying reference gene primers. The protocol was immunoSEQ multiplex PCR, while the TCRdb copy is restricted to in-frame clones and leaves out a portion. The V and J calls and clone size are taken from that table; D and trimming were inferred from the DNA. The sample records 180,000 or so clones, 80% to 90% being singletons. This CDR3 spans 15 amino acids. Trimming took 2 bases from V and 0 from J, leaving 9 bases between them. The germline CDR1 and CDR2 sequences are SGHDT and YYEEEE. The chain uses TRBV5-6 and TRBJ1-3; D not resolved. Sequencing was carried out using peripheral blood. This clonotype originated in a human donor with active or convalescent COVID-19. The donor label of this sample is uncertain. DNA for the CDR3: TGTGCCAGCAGCTTTCGCGTACTCTCTGGAAACACCATATATTTT. Its protein product is CASSFRVLSGNTIYF.